This TCR beta chain was sequenced for a study of radiotherapy plus CTLA-4 blockade in lung cancer. Findings and caveats of the study: In blood, after radiotherapy plus ipilimumab, tumor-derived TCR clones expanded.

The study treated chemo-refractory metastatic non-small-cell lung cancer patients with focal radiation plus ipilimumab CTLA-4 blockade. Germline CDR1 is SQVTM and CDR2 is ANQGSEA. The ends lost 4 bases at V and 3 bases at J; junction bases unmatched: 6. The CDR3 totals 14 residues. Turning to this clone: Its antigen remains unidentified.

TCRdb's table, derived via immunoSEQ multiplex PCR, lists solely in-frame clones and lacks some. The sample lists around 70,000 clones, approximately 79% occurring once. The material was peripheral blood, obtained from a patient treated with radiotherapy plus ipilimumab. This receptor was obtained from a human donor with non-small cell lung cancer whose response to radiotherapy plus ipilimumab could not be evaluated. Some clones in this sample may be carry-over from other donors' samples. The gene calls are TRBV29-1 and TRBJ2-1, with 7 bases lining up with TRBD1. The CDR3 DNA is TGCAGCGTTGTGAGGGACAGAGGCTACAATGAGCAGTTCTTC. It specifies CSVVRDRGYNEQFF.